The rows below give T cell receptor beta chains drawn from one sample of a study of blood T cell repertoires in COVID-19. Repertoires were generated with immunoSEQ multiplex PCR, while TCRdb's copy carries only in-frame clones and drops some. The sample has over 250,000 clones; 82% are singletons. The specimen was PBMCs or T cells enriched from blood (not recorded which). The receptors come from a man aged 35-49 years who had been exposed to COVID-19. CDR3s include the opening cysteine and the closing phenylalanine or tryptophan. Each record gives: J gene, clone size, D gene, CDR3 length, V gene, CDR3 protein, CDR3 DNA. D genes are given only for firm matches. For some rows the clone size is stated as once, few or many, or as a class when expanded; others skip it.

TRBJ2-7	few	-	14	TRBV7-9	CASSMSPSGYEQYF	TGTGCCAGCAGCATGAGTCCTTCGGGCTACGAGCAGTACTTC
TRBJ2-2	few	-	14	TRBV18	CASSPPEATGELFF	TGTGCCAGCTCACCACCGGAGGCCACCGGGGAGCTGTTTTTT
TRBJ2-5	-	TRBD2	16	TRBV5-4	CASSLVSGGSGETQYF	TGTGCCAGCAGCTTGGTGTCCGGCGGGAGTGGGGAGACCCAGTACTTC
TRBJ2-1	-	-	16	TRBV5-5	CASSQTGRNGYNEQFF	TGTGCCAGCAGCCAGACAGGTAGAAACGGTTACAATGAGCAGTTCTTC
TRBJ1-3	-	TRBD1	15	TRBV19	CASSTTGGSGNTIYF	TGTGCCAGTAGTACAACAGGGGGCTCAGGAAACACCATATATTTT
TRBJ2-7	-	-	13	TRBV11-3	CASSLADDWEQYF	TGTGCCAGCAGCTTAGCCGACGACTGGGAGCAGTACTTC
TRBJ1-4	-	TRBD1	15	TRBV5-6	CASSLGRTGGEKLFF	TGTGCCAGCAGCCTGGGAAGGACAGGAGGAGAAAAACTGTTTTTT
TRBJ2-1	-	-	14	TRBV6-5	CASAGRRAYNEQFF	TGTGCCAGCGCCGGTCGGAGGGCCTACAATGAGCAGTTCTTC
TRBJ2-2	-	-	21	TRBV9	CASSVAPIGTHLASNTGELFF	TGTGCCAGCAGCGTAGCTCCCATCGGGACTCACCTCGCTTCGAACACCGGGGAGCTGTTTTTT
TRBJ2-5	-	TRBD2	16	TRBV5-1	CASSLGSSGSVETQYF	TGCGCCAGCAGCTTGGGGTCTAGCGGGAGTGTTGAGACCCAGTACTTC
TRBJ2-3	-	TRBD1	15	TRBV7-3	CASSPQGGESDTQYF	TGTGCCAGCAGCCCACAGGGGGGCGAGTCAGATACGCAGTATTTT